This TCR beta chain was sequenced during a study of blood T cell repertoires in COVID-19. Overall study context: The study drew acute and convalescent COVID-19 samples from the United States, Italy and Spain.

Germline-derived CDR1 and CDR2 are KGHSH and LQKENI. The CDR3 runs to 15 residues. V was pared by 4 bases and J by 6 bases, with 16 bases between. The assay was immunoSEQ multiplex PCR, and TCRdb's table has in-frame clones only and misses some. The sample includes roughly 250,000 clones, more than 70% of them seen just once. Sequenced: PBMCs or T cells enriched from blood (not recorded which). The chain employs TRBV18 and TRBJ1-3, with a possible D match to TRBD1 (5 bases). This receptor was obtained from a woman in her thirties or forties with acute COVID-19. CDR3: CASSRVTTELNTIYF. CDR3 DNA: TGTGCCAGCTCACGGGTTACGACAGAGTTAAACACCATATATTTT.